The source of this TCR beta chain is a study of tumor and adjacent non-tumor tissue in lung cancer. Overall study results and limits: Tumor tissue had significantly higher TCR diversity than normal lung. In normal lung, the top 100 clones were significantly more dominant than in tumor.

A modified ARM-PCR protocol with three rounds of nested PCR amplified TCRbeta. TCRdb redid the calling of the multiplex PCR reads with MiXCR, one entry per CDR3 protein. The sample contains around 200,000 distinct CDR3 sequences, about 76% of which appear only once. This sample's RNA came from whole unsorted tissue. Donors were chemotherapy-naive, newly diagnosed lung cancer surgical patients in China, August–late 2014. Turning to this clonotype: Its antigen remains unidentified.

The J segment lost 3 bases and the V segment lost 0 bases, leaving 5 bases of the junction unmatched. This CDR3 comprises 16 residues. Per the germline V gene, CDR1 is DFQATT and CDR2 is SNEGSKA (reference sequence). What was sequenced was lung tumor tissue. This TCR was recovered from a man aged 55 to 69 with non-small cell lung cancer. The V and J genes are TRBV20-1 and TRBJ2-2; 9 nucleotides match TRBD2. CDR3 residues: CSARDSGSGDTGELFF. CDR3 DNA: TGCAGTGCTAGAGATAGCGGGAGCGGGGACACCGGGGAGCTGTTTTTT.